The source of this T cell receptor (beta chain) is a study of blood T cell repertoires in COVID-19. The method was immunoSEQ multiplex PCR; TCRdb's version includes in-frame clones alone and lacks a portion of them. The table includes 250,000 to 350,000 clones, about 80% detected once. The source of this sequence is a person in their 70s with COVID-19, enrolled during active disease. Sequenced sample: peripheral blood.

The CDR3 DNA reads TGCGCCAGCAGCCGGAATCATGGGCCCGGGGAGCTGTTTTTT. It translates to CASSRNHGPGELFF. This rearrangement joins TRBV4-3 to TRBJ2-2; D not certain. CDR1 LGHNA and CDR2 YSLEER come from the germline V gene. With 4 bases removed from V and 6 bases from J, the gap between germline ends came to 12 bases. The CDR3 totals 14 residues.